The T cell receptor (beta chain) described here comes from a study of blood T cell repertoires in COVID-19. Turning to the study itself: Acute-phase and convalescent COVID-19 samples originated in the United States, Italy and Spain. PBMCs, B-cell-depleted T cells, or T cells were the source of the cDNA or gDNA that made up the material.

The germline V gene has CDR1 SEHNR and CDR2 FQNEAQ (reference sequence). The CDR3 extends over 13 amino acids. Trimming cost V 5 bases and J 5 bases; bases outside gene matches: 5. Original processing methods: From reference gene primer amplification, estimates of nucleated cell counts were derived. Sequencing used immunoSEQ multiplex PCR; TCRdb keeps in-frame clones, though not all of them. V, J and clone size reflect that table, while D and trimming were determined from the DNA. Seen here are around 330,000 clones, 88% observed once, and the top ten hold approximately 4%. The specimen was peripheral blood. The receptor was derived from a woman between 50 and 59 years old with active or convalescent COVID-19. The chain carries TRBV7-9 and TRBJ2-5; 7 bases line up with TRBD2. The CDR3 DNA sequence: TGTGCCAGCAGCGGGACTAAAGGGGAGACCCAGTACTTC. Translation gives CASSGTKGETQYF.